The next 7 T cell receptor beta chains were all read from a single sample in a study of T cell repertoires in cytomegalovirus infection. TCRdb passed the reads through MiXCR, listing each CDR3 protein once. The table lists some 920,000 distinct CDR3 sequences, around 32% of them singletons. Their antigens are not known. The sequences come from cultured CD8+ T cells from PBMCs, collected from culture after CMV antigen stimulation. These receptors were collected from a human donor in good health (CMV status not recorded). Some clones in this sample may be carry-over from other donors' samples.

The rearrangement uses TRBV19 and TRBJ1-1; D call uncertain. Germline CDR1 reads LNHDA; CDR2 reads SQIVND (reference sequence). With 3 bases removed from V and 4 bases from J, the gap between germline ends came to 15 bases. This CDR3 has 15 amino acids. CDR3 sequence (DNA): TGTGCCAGTAGTATTGGGTACTCGGAAGGCACTGAAGCTTTCTTT. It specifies CASSIGYSEGTEAFF.

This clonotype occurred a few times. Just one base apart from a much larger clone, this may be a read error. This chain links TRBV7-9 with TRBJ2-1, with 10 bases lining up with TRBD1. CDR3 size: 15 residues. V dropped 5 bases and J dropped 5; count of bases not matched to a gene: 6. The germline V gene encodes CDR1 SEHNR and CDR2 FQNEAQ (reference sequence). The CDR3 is CASSPRDRGHNEQFF. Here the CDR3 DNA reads TGTGCCAGCAGCCCCCGGGACAGGGGCCACAATGAGCAGTTCTTC.

CDR3 DNA: TGTGCCAGCAGCTTGGCCTGGCAGGGGCACGAGCAGTACTTC. Its translation is CASSLAWQGHEQYF. The chain recombines TRBV5-6 with TRBJ2-7; D is perhaps TRBD1 (6 bases). V was trimmed by 0 bases and J by 5 bases, leaving 12 bases between them. Per germline, CDR1 SGHDT and CDR2 YYEEEE. This CDR3 has 14 residues.

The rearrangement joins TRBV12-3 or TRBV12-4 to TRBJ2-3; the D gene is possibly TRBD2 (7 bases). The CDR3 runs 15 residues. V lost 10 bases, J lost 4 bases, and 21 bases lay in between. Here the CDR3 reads CATSKGGPYPDTQYF. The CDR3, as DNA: TGTGCCACCTCGAAGGGGGGGCCATACCCAGATACGCAGTATTTT.

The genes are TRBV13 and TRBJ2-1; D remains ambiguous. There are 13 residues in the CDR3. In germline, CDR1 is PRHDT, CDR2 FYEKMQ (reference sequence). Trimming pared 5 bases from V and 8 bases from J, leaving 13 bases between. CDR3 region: CASSPGRHDEQFF. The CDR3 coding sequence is TGTGCCAGCAGCCCCGGACGACACGATGAGCAGTTCTTC.

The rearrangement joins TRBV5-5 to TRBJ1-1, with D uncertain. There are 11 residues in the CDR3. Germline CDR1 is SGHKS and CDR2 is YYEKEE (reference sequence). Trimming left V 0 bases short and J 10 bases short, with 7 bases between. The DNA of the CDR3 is TGTGCCAGCAGCTTGGCGGTGTTAGCTTTCTTT. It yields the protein CASSLAVLAFF.

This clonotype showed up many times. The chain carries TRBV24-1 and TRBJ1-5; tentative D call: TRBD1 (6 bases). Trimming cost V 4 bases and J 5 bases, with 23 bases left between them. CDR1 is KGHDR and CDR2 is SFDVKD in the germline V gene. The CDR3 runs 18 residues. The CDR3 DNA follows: TGTGCCACCAGTGAATTTGCGGGGGCAGGGCCCAAGGATCAGCCCCAGCATTTT. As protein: CATSEFAGAGPKDQPQHF.